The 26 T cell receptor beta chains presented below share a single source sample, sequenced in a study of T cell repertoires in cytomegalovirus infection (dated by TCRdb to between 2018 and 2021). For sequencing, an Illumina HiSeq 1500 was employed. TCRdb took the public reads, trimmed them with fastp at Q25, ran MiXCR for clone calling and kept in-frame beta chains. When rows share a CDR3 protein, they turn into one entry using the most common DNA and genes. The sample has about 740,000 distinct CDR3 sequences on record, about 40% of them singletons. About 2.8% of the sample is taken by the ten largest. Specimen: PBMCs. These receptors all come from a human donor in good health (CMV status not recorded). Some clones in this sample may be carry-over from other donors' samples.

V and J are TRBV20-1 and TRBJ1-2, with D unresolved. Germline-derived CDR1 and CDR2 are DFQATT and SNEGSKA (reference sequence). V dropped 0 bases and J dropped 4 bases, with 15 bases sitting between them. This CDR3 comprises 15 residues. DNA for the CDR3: TGCAGTGCTAGAGATCAAACGATAATGAGCTATGGCTACACCTTC. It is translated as CSARDQTIMSYGYTF.

The CDR3 DNA follows: TGCAGCGTTGAAGGGACAGGGAGGGTATACGAGCAGTACTTC. This sequence encodes CSVEGTGRVYEQYF. The J gene is TRBJ2-7, the V gene TRBV29-1, with D perhaps matching TRBD1 (8 bases). Germline values: CDR1 SQVTM, CDR2 ANQGSEA. V dropped 1 base and J dropped 4 bases, with 14 bases sitting between them. The CDR3 consists of 14 residues.

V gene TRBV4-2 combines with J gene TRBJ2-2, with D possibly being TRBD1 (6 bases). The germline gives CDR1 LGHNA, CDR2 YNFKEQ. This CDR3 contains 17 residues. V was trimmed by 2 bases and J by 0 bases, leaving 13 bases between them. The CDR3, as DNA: TGTGCCAGCAGCCAAACGGCGGCAGGGGCGAACACCGGGGAGCTGTTTTTT. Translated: CASSQTAAGANTGELFF.

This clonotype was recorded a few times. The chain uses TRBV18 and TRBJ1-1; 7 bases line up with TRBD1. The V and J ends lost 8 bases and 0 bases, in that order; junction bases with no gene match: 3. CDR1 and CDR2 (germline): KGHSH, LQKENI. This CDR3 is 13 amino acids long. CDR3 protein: CASAGQLNTEAFF. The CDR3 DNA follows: TGTGCCAGCGCGGGACAGCTGAACACTGAAGCTTTCTTT.

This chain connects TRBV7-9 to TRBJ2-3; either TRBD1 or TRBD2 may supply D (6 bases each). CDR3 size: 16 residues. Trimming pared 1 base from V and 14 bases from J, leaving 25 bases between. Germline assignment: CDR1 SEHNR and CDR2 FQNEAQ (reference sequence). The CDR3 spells CASSLEGDIIFHGGYF. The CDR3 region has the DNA TGTGCCAGCAGCTTAGAAGGGGACATTATTTTCCACGGGGGGTATTTT.

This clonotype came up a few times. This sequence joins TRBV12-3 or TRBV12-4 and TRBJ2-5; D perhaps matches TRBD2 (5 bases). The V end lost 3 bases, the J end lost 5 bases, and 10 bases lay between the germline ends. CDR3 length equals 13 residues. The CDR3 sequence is CASSFSGSETQYF. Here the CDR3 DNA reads TGTGCCAGCAGTTTCAGCGGTAGTGAGACCCAGTACTTC.

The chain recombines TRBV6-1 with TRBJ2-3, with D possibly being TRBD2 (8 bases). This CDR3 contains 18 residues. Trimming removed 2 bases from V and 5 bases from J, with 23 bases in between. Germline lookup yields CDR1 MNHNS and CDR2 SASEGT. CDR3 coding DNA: TGTGCCAGCAGTGAAAACCCCGCGGTAGCGGGACAGAGAGATACGCAGTATTTT. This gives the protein CASSENPAVAGQRDTQYF.

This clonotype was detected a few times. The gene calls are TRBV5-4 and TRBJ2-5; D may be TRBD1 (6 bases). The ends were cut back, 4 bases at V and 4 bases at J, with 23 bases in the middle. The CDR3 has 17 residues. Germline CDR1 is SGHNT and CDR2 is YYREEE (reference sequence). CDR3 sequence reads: CASSHDLNRAAGETQYF. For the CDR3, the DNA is TGTGCCAGCAGCCACGACCTTAACAGGGCCGCGGGAGAGACCCAGTACTTC.

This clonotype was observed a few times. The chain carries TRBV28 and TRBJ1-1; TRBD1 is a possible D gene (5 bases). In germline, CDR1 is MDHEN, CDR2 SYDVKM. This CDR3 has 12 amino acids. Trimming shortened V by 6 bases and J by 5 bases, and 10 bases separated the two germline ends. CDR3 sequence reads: CASSLDRTEAFF. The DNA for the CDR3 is TGTGCCAGCAGCCTTGACAGAACTGAAGCTTTCTTT.

CDR3 sequence: CASSDRIRNYGYTF. The CDR3 coding sequence is TGTGCCAGCAGCGACAGGATCCGTAACTATGGCTACACCTTC. V usage is TRBV6-6 and J usage is TRBJ1-2; possible D gene TRBD1, 6 bases. Germline values: CDR1 MNHNY, CDR2 SVGAGI (reference sequence). Between the trimmed V and J ends, which lost 6 bases and 1 base, there was a span of 12 bases. This CDR3 has 14 residues.

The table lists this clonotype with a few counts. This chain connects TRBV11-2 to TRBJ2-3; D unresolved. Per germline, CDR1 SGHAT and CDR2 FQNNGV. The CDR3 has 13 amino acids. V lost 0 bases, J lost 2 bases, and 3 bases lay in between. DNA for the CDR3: TGTGCCAGCAGCTTAGACCTCACAGATACGCAGTATTTT. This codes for CASSLDLTDTQYF.

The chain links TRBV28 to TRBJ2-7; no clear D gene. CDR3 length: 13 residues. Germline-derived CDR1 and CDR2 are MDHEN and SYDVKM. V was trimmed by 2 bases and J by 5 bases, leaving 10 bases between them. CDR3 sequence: CASSLIVGDEQYF. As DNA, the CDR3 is TGTGCCAGCAGTTTAATCGTTGGGGACGAGCAGTACTTC.

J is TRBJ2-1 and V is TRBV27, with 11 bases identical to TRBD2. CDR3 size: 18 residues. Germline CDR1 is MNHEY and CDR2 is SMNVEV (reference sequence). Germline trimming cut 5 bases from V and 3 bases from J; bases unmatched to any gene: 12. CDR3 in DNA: TGTGCCAGCAGTAAAAGAGCCTCCCTAGCGGGGGGCTACAATGAGCAGTTCTTC. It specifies CASSKRASLAGGYNEQFF.

Written as DNA, the CDR3 is TGTGCCAGCAGCGAAGGGGTGTACTATGGCTACACCTTC. This codes for CASSEGVYYGYTF. The rearrangement uses TRBV7-9 and TRBJ1-2; maybe TRBD1 (5 bases). The CDR3 sequence is 13 residues long. V gave up 5 bases and J gave up 3 bases, with 10 bases separating them. CDR1 SEHNR and CDR2 FQNEAQ come from the germline V gene (reference sequence).

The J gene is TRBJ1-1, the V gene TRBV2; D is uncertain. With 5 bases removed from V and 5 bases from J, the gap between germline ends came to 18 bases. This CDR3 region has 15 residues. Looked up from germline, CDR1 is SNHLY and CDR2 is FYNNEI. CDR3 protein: CASSSREGTGTEAFF. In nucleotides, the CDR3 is TGTGCCAGCAGTAGCCGGGAGGGAACTGGGACTGAAGCTTTCTTT.

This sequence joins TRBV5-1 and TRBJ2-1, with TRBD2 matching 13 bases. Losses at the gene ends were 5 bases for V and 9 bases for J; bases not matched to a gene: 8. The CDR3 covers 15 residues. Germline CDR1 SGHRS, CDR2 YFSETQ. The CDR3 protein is CASSTGLAGVSEQFF. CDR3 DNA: TGCGCCAGCAGTACAGGACTAGCGGGAGTTTCTGAGCAGTTCTTC.

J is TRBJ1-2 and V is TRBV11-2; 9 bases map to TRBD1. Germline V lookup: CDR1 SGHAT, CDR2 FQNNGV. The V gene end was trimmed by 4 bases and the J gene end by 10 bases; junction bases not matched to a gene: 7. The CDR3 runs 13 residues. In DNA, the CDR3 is TGTGCCAGCAGCTCTGGGACAGGGAGTGACTACACCTTC. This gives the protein CASSSGTGSDYTF.

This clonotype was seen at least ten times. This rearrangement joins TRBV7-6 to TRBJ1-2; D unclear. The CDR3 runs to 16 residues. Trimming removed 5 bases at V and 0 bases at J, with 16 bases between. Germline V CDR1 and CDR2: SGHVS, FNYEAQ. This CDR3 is CASSPRDILANYGYTF. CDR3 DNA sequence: TGTGCCAGCAGCCCCCGTGACATCCTAGCTAACTATGGCTACACCTTC. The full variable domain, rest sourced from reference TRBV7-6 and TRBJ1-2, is GAGVSQSPRYKVTKRGQDVALRCDPISGHVSLYWYRQALGQGPEFLTYFNYEAQQDKSGLPNDRFSAERPEGSISTLTIQRTEQRDSAMYRCASSPRDILANYGYTFGSGTRLTVV.

CDR3 bases: TGTGCCAGCAGTTACTATAGCGGGGGGGCCGAGGTCCGAGGAGAGACCCAGTACTTC. Translation: CASSYYSGGAEVRGETQYF. The chain couples TRBV6-5 to TRBJ2-5; 11 bases fit TRBD2. The V segment lost 1 base and the J segment 4 bases; nucleotides outside the gene matches: 14. The CDR3 sequence is 19 residues long. The germline CDR1 and CDR2 sequences are MNHEY and SVGAGI.

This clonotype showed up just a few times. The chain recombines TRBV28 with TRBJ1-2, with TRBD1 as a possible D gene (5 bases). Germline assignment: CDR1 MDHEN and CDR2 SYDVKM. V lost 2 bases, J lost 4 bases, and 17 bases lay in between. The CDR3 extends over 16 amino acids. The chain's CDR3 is CASSLVDSGRGYGYTF. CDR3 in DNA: TGTGCCAGCAGTTTAGTTGATTCAGGGCGCGGCTATGGCTACACCTTC.

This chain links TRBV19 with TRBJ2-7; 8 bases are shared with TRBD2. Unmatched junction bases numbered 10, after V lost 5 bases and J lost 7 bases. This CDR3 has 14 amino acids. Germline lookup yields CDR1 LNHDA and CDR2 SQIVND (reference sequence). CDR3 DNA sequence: TGTGCCAGTAGTGTCGGTCGGGGGGGCCTTGAGCAGTACTTC. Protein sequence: CASSVGRGGLEQYF.

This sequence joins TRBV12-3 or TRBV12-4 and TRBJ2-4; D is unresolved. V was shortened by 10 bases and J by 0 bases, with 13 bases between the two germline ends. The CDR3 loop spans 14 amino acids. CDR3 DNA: TGTGCCACCGGACCGACCTTAGCCAAAAACATTCAGTACTTC. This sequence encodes CATGPTLAKNIQYF.

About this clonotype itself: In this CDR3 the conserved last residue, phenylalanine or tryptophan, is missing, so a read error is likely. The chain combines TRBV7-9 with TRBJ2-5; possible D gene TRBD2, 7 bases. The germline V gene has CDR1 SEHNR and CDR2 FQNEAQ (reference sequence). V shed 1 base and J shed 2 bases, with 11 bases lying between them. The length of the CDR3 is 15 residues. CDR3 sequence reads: CASSLVGGPQETQYL. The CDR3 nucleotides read TGTGCCAGCAGCTTAGTCGGGGGGCCACAAGAGACCCAGTACTTA.

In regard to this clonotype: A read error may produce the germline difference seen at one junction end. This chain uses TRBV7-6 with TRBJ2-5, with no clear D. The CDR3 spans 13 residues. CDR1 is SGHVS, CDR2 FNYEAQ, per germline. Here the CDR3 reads CASSHPQQETQYF. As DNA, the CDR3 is TGTGCTAGCAGCCACCCGCAACAAGAGACCCAGTACTTC.

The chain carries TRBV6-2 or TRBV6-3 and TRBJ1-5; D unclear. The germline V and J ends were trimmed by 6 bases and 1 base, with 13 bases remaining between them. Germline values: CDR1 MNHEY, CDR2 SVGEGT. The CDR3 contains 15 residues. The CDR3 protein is CASSRGSGSNQPQHF. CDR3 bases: TGTGCCAGCAGCCGCGGGTCGGGCAGCAATCAGCCCCAGCATTTT.

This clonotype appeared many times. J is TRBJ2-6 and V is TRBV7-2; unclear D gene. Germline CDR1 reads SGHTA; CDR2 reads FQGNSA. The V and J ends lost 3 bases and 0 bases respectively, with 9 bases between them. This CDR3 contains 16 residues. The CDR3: CASSLAVSSGANVLTF. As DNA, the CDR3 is TGTGCCAGCAGCTTGGCCGTCAGCTCTGGGGCCAACGTCCTGACTTTC.